This TCR beta chain stems from a study of human T cells and chemical hapten exposure. Looking at the study overall: The variation in per-sample TCR yields arose mainly from small differences in pooled library volumes. Study-wide points: TCRs above 1 in 1000 frequency did not change with DPC sensitization.

The CDR3 contains 12 residues. CDR1 GTSNPN and CDR2 SVGIG come from the germline V gene (reference sequence). Extraction yielded total RNA from whole blood (unfractionated). Separate cDNA molecules received unique molecular identifiers, which the library attached to them. Authors' methods: Samples contained a median of approximately 100,000 TCRs, with a range of 23,224 to 690,600. TCRdb used MiXCR to reprocess the 5' RACE reads, holding one entry per CDR3 protein. TCRdb, not the original authors, processed these V and J calls. The repertoire holds fewer than 150,000 distinct CDR3 sequences, with around 20% as singletons. In this sample, this clonotype turned up a few times. As yet, its antigen is unknown.

The chain uses TRBV30 and TRBJ2-1, with a possible D match to TRBD2 (5 bases). This receptor was obtained from a human donor in good health. The CDR3 DNA reads TGTGCTCGGGGAAGGATGGGCAATGAGCAGTTCTTC. The encoded protein is CARGRMGNEQFF.